This T cell receptor beta chain is from a study of T-cell reconstitution after alpha-beta-depleted transplantation in children. At least ten counts were recorded for this clonotype. The CDR3 totals 15 residues. J was trimmed by 4 bases and V by 4 bases; bases with no gene match: 4. The library targeted TCRbeta and was prepared with unique molecular identifiers. Using its own MiXCR run on the PCR reads, TCRdb lists one record per CDR3 protein. Of some 390,000 distinct CDR3 sequences listed, roughly 22% are singletons. The TCR sequence derives from a human donor who donated a stem cell graft to a child with acute myeloid leukemia. The chain uses TRBV12-3 or TRBV12-4 and TRBJ2-1; TRBD2 matches 10 bases. The sample here was PBMCs from the stem cell graft donor, taken from the stem cell graft. CDR3 loop: CASSSGLANYNEQFF. As DNA, the CDR3 is TGTGCCAGCAGTTCGGGACTAGCGAATTACAATGAGCAGTTCTTC.